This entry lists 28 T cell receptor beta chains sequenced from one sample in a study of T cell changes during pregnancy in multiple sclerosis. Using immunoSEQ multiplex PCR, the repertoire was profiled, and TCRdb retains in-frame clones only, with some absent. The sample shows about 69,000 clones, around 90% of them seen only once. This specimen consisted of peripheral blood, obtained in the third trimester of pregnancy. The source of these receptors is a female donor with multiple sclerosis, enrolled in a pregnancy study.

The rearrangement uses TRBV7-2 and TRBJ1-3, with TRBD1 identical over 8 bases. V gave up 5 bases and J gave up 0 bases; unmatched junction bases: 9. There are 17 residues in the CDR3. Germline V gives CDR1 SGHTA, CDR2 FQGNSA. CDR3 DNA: TGTGCCAGCAGCGCAATAGACAGGGGAACCTCTGGAAACACCATATATTTT. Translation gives CASSAIDRGTSGNTIYF. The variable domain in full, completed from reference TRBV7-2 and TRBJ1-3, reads GAGVSQSPSNKVTEKGKDVELRCDPISGHTALYWYRQSLGQGLEFLIYFQGNSAPDKSGLPSDRFSAERTGGSVSTLTIQRTQQEDSAVYLCASSAIDRGTSGNTIYFGEGSWLTVV.

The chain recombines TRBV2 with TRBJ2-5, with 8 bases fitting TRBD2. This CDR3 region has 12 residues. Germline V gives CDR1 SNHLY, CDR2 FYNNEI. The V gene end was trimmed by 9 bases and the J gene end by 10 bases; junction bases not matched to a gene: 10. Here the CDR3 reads CARGVAGIYQYF. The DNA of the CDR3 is TGTGCCAGGGGGGTAGCGGGGATTTACCAGTACTTC.

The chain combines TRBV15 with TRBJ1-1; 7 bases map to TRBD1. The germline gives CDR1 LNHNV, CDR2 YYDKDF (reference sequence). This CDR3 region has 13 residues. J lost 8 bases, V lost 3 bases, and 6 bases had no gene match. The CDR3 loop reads CATSREDRPEAFF. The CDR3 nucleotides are TGTGCCACCAGCAGGGAGGACAGGCCGGAAGCTTTCTTT.

The CDR3 reads CASKSGQVINEQFF. Written as DNA, the CDR3 is TGTGCCAGCAAGTCGGGACAGGTTATCAATGAGCAGTTCTTC. The J gene is TRBJ2-1, the V gene TRBV6-1, with 8 positions matching TRBD1. The CDR3 runs to 14 residues. Germline CDR1 MNHNS, CDR2 SASEGT. V gave up 7 bases and J gave up 6 bases; unmatched junction bases: 8.

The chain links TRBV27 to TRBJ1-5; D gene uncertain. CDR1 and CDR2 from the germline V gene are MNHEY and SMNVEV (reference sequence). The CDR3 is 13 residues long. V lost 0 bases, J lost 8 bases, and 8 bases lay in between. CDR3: CASSLSRIEPQHF. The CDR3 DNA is TGTGCCAGCAGTTTATCCAGGATTGAGCCCCAGCATTTT.

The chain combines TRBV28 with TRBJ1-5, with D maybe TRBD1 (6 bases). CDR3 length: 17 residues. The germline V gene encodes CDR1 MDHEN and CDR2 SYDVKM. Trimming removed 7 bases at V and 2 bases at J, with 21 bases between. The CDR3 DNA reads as TGTGCCAGCACCTGGACAGATAGGGCATGGGGCAATCAGCCCCAGCATTTT. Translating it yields CASTWTDRAWGNQPQHF. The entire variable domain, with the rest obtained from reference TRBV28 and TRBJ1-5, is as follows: DVKVTQSSRYLVKRTGEKVFLECVQDMDHENMFWYRQDPGLGLRLIYFSYDVKMKEKGDIPEGYSVSREKKERFSLILESASTNQTSMYLCASTWTDRAWGNQPQHFGDGTRLSIL.

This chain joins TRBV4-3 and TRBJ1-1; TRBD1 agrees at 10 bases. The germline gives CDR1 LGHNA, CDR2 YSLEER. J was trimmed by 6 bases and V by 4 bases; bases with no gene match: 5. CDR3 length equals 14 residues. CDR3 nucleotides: TGCGCCAGCAGCCCTGTCGGGACAGGGGCTGAAGCTTTCTTT. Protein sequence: CASSPVGTGAEAFF.

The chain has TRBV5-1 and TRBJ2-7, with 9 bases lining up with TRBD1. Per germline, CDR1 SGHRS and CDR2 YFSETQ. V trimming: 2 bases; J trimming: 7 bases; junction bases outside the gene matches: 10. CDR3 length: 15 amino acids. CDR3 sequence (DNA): TGCGCCAGCAGCTTATCCGGGACAGGGCTCGGGGAGCAGTACTTC. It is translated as CASSLSGTGLGEQYF.

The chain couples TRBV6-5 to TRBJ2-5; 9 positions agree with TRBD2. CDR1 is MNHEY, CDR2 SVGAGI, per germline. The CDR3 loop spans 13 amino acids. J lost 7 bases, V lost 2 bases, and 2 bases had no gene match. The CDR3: CASSYERGATQYF. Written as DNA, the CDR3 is TGTGCCAGCAGTTACGAGCGGGGGGCGACCCAGTACTTC.

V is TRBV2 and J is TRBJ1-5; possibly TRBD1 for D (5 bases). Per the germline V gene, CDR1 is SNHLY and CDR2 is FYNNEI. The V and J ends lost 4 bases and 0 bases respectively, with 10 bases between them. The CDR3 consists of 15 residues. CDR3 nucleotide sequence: TGTGCCAGCAGTGCTCGCAGGGATAGCAATCAGCCCCAGCATTTT. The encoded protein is CASSARRDSNQPQHF.

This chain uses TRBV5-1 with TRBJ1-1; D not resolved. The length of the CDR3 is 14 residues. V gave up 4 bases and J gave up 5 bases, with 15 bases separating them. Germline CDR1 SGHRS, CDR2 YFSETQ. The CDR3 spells CASSVTSGKTEAFF. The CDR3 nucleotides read TGCGCCAGCAGCGTAACATCGGGGAAGACTGAAGCTTTCTTT.

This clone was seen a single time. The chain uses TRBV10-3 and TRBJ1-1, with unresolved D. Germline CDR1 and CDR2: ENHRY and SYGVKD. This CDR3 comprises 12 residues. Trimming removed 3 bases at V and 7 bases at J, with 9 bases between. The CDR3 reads CAISDTGGEAFF. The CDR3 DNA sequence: TGTGCCATCAGTGATACGGGTGGTGAAGCTTTCTTT.

Written as DNA, the CDR3 is TGTGCCAGCAGCAGGACAGGGGATCGAGGCTACACCTTC. Protein product: CASSRTGDRGYTF. The chain couples TRBV11-2 to TRBJ1-2, with 9 bases lining up with TRBD1. There are 13 residues in the CDR3. Germline V gives CDR1 SGHAT, CDR2 FQNNGV. The J segment lost 8 bases and the V segment lost 5 bases, leaving 6 bases of the junction unmatched.

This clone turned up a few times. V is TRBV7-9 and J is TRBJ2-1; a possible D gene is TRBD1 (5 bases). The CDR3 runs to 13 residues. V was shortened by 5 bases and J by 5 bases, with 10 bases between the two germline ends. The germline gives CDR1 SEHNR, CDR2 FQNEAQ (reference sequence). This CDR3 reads CASSLRDNNEQFF. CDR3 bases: TGTGCCAGCAGCCTCAGGGATAACAATGAGCAGTTCTTC.

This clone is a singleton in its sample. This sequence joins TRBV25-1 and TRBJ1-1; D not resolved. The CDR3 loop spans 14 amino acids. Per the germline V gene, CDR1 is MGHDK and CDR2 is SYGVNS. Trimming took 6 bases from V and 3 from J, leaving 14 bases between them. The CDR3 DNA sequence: TGTGCCAGCAGGTCCGTGGGTGAGGACACTGAAGCTTTCTTT. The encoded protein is CASRSVGEDTEAFF. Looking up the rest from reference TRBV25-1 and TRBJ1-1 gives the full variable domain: EADIYQTPRYLVIGTGKKITLECSQTMGHDKMYWYQQDPGMELHLIHYSYGVNSTEKGDLSSESTVSRIRTEHFPLTLESARPSHTSQYLCASRSVGEDTEAFFGQGTRLTVV.

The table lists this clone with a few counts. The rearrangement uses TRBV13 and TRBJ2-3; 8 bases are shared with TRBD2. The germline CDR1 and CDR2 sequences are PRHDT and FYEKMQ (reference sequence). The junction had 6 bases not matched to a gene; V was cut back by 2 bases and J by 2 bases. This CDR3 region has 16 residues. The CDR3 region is CASSLSPSGYTDTQYF. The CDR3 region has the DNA TGTGCCAGCAGCTTATCGCCTAGCGGGTACACAGATACGCAGTATTTT.

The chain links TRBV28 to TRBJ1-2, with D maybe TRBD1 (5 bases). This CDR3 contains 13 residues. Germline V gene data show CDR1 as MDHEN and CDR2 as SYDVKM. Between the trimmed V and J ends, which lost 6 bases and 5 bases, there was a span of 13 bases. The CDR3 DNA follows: TGTGCCAGCAGCCTGGACAAAATATATGGCTACACCTTC. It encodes CASSLDKIYGYTF.

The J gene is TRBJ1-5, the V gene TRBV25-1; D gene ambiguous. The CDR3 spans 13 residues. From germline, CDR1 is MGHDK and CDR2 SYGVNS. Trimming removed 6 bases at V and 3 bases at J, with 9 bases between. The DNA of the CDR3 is TGTGCCAGCAGGGGGAGGGCCAATCAGCCCCAGCATTTT. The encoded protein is CASRGRANQPQHF.

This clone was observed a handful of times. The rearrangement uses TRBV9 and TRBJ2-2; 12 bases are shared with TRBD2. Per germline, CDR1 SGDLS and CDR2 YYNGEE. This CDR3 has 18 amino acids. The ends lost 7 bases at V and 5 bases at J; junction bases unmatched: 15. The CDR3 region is CASPPSGGAMLITGELFF. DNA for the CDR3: TGTGCCAGCCCTCCTAGCGGGGGGGCCATGTTGATTACCGGGGAGCTGTTTTTT.

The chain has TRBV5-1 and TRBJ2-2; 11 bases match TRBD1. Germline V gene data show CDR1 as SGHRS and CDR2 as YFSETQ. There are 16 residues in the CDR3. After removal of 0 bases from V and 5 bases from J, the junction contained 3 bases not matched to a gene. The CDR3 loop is CASSLDGTGGTGELFF. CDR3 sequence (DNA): TGCGCCAGCAGCTTGGACGGGACAGGGGGAACCGGGGAGCTGTTTTTT.

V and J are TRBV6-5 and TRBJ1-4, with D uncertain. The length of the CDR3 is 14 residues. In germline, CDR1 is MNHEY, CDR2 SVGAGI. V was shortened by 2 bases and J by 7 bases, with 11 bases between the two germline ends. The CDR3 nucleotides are TGTGCCAGCAGTTACCGGGGTTCTGGTGAAAAACTGTTTTTT. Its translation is CASSYRGSGEKLFF.

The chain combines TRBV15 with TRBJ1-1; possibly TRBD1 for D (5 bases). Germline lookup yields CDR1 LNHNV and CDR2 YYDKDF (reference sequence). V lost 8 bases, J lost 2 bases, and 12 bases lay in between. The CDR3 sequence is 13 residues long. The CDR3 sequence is CATGRQRNTEAFF. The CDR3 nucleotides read TGTGCCACCGGAAGACAGAGAAACACTGAAGCTTTCTTT.

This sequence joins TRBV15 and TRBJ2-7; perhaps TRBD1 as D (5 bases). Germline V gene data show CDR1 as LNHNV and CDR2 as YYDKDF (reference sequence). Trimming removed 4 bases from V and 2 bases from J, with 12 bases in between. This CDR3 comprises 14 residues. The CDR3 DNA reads TGTGCCACCAGCACGTTTCAGGGAACCTACGAGCAGTACTTC. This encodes CATSTFQGTYEQYF.

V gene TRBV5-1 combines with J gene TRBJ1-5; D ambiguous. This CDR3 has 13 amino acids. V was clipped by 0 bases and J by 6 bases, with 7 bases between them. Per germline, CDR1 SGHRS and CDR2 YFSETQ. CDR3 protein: CASSLDGIQPQHF. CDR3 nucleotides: TGCGCCAGCAGCTTGGACGGGATTCAGCCCCAGCATTTT.

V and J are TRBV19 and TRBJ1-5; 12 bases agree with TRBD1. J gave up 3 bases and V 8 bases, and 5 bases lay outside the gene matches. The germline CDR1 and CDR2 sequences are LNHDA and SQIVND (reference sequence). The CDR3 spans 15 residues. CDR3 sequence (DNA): TGTGCCAGTTCCGGGACAGGGGGCCCCAATCAGCCCCAGCATTTT. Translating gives CASSGTGGPNQPQHF.

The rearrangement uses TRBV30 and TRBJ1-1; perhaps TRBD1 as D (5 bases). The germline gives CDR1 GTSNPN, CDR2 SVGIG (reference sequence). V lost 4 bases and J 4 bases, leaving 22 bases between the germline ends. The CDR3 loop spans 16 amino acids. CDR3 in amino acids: CAWTRGLREWITEAFF. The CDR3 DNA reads TGTGCCTGGACTCGAGGCCTCAGGGAATGGATCACTGAAGCTTTCTTT. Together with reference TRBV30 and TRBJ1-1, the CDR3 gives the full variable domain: SQTIHQWPATLVQPVGSPLSLECTVEGTSNPNLYWYRQAAGRGLQLLFYSVGIGQISSEVPQNLSASRPQDRQFILSSKKLLLSDSGFYLCAWTRGLREWITEAFFGQGTRLTVV.

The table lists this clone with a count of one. The CDR3 reads CASSVDRGGTEQYF. CDR3 nucleotides: TGTGCCAGCAGTGTGGACAGGGGAGGTACTGAGCAGTACTTC. This chain connects TRBV27 to TRBJ2-7; TRBD1 matches at 9 bases. This CDR3 region has 14 residues. Germline CDR1 and CDR2: MNHEY and SMNVEV (reference sequence). The junction had 9 bases not matched to a gene; V was cut back by 5 bases and J by 7 bases.

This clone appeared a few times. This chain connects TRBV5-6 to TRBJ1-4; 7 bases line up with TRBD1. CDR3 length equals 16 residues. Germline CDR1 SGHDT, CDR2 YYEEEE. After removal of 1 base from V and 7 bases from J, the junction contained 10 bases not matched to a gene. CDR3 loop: CASSLSKGQFFEKLFF. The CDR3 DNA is TGTGCCAGCAGCTTGTCTAAGGGACAGTTTTTTGAAAAACTGTTTTTT.